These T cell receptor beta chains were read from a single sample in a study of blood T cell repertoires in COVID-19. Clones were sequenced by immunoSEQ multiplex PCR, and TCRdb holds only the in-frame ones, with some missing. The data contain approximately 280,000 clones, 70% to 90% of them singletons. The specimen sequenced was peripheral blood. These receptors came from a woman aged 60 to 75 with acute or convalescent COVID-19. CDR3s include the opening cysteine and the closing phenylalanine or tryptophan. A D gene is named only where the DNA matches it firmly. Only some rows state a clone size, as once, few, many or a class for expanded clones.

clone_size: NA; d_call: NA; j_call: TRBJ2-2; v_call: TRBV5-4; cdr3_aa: CASSQPGAPNTGELFF; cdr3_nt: TGTGCCAGCAGCCAACCAGGGGCGCCGAACACCGGGGAGCTGTTTTTT
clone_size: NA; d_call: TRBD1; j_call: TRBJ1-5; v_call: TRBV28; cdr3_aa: CASETGTGGINNQPQHF; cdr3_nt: TGTGCCAGCGAAACCGGGACAGGGGGCATCAACAATCAGCCCCAGCATTTT
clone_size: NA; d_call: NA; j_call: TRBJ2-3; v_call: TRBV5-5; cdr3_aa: CASSLAAPDTQYF; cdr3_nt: TGTGCCAGCAGCTTAGCGGCCCCAGATACGCAGTATTTT
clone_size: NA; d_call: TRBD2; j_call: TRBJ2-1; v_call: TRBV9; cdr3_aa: CASSVDGGGYNEQFF; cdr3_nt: TGTGCCAGCAGCGTAGATGGCGGGGGTTACAATGAGCAGTTCTTC
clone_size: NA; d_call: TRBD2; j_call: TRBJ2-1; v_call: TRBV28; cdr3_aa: CASSSGTSGGVRQFF; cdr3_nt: TGTGCCAGCAGTTCCGGGACTAGCGGGGGGGTTCGGCAGTTCTTC
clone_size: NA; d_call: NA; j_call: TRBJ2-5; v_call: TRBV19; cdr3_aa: CASRGQGQETQYF; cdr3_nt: TGTGCCAGTAGAGGCCAGGGCCAAGAGACCCAGTACTTC
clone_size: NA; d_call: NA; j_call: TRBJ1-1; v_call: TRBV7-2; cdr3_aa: CASSRRDAEAFF; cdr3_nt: TGTGCCAGCAGCCGGAGGGATGCTGAAGCTTTCTTT
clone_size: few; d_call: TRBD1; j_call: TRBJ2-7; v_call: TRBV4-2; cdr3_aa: CASSPTGTGPYEQYF; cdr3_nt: TGTGCCAGCAGCCCGACCGGGACAGGCCCCTACGAGCAGTACTTC
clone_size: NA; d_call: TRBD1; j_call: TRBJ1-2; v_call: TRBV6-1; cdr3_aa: CASSDRDRGPGGYTF; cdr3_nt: TGTGCCAGCAGTGACCGGGACAGGGGGCCTGGTGGCTACACCTTC
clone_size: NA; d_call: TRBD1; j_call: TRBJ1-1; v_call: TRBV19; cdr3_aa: CASSSRDRGPLNTEAFF; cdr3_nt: TGTGCCAGTAGTTCCCGGGACAGGGGGCCCCTAAACACTGAAGCTTTCTTT
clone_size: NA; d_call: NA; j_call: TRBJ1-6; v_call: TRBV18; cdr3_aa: CASSPAVSSYNSPLHF; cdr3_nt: TGTGCCAGCTCACCAGCCGTTAGCTCCTATAATTCACCCCTCCACTTT
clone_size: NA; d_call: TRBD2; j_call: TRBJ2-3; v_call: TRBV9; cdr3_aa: CASSTRTSGSTDTQYF; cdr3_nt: TGTGCCAGCAGCACTCGGACTAGCGGGAGCACAGATACGCAGTATTTT
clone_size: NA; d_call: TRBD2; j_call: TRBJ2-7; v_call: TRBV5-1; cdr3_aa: CASSLWTSGGLEQYF; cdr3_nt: TGCGCCAGCAGCTTGTGGACTAGCGGGGGATTGGAGCAGTACTTC
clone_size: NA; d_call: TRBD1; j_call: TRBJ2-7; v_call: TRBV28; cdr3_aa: CASSPRSRRTGTHEQYF; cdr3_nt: TGTGCCAGCAGTCCCAGATCCCGCCGGACAGGGACTCACGAGCAGTACTTC
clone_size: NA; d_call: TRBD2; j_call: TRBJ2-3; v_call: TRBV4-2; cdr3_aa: CASSQDPSGRSSTDTQYF; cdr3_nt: TGTGCCAGCAGCCAAGATCCTAGCGGGAGGTCTAGCACAGATACGCAGTATTTT
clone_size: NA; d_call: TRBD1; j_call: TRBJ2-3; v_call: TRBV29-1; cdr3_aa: CSAGDREDTQYF; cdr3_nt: TGCAGCGCTGGGGACAGGGAAGATACGCAGTATTTT
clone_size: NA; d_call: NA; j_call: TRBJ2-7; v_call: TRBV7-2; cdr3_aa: CASSLAYSYEQYF; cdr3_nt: TGTGCCAGCAGCTTAGCGTACTCCTACGAGCAGTACTTC
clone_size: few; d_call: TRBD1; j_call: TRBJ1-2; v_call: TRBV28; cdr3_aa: CASSLGSTGGIYGYTF; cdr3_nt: TGTGCCAGCAGTTTGGGATCGACAGGGGGCATCTATGGCTACACCTTC
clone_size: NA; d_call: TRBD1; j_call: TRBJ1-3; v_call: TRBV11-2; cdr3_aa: CASSHYRGSGNTIYF; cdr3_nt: TGTGCCAGCAGCCATTACAGGGGCTCTGGAAACACCATATATTTT
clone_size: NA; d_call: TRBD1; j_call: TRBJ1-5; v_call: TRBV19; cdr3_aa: CASSTRTGRQPQHF; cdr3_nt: TGTGCCAGTAGTACACGGACAGGGCGACAGCCCCAGCATTTT
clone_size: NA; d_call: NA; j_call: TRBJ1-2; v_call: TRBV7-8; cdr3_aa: CASSLTPATANYGYTF; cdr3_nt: TGTGCCAGCAGCTTAACCCCAGCGACCGCTAACTATGGCTACACCTTC
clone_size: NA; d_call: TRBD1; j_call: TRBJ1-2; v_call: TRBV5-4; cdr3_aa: CASTAGGDYGYTF; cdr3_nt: TGTGCCAGCACCGCAGGGGGCGACTATGGCTACACCTTC
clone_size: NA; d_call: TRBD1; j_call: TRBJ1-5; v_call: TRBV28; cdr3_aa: CASSELGTASNQPQHF; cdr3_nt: TGTGCCAGCAGTGAACTAGGGACAGCGAGCAATCAGCCCCAGCATTTT
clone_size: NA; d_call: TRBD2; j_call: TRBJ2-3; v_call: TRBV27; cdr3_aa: CASSHTSGLGVIGTQYF; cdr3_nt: TGTGCCAGCAGCCATACTTCGGGACTAGGTGTGATAGGTACGCAGTATTTT
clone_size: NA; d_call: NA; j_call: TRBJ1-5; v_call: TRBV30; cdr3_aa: CAWSSLATNQPQHF; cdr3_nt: TGTGCCTGGAGTAGTCTTGCCACTAATCAGCCCCAGCATTTT
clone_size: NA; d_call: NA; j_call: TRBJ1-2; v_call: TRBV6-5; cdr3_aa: CASKVSRRDHYGYTF; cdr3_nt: TGTGCCAGCAAGGTGTCGCGGAGAGACCACTATGGCTACACCTTC
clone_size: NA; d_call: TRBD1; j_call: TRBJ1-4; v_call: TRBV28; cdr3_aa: CASSSSGQGGEKLFF; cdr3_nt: TGTGCCAGCAGTTCCTCAGGACAGGGGGGGGAAAAACTGTTTTTT
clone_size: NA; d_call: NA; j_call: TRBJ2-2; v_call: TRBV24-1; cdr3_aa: CATSDGRRGRGTGELFF; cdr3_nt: TGTGCCACCAGTGACGGACGCAGGGGTCGGGGCACCGGGGAGCTGTTTTTT
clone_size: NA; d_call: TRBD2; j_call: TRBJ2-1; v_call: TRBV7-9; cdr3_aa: CASSRTSGEFNNEQFF; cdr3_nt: TGTGCCAGCAGCCGGACTAGCGGGGAGTTCAACAATGAGCAGTTCTTC
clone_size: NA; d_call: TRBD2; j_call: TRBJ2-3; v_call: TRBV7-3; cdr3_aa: CASSLTGGRRADTQYF; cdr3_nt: TGTGCCAGCAGCTTAACAGGCGGGAGAAGGGCAGATACGCAGTATTTT
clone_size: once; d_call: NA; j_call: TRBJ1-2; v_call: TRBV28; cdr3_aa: CASTRGNYGYTF; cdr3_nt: TGTGCCAGCACGAGAGGGAACTATGGCTACACCTTC
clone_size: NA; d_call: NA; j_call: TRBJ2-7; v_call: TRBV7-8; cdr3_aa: CASSIQGRAYEQYF; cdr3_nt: TGTGCCAGCAGCATACAGGGAAGGGCCTACGAGCAGTACTTC
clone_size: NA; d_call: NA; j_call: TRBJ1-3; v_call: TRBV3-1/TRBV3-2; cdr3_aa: CASSQTAGGNTIYF; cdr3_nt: TGTGCCAGCAGCCAAACCGCGGGTGGAAACACCATATATTTT
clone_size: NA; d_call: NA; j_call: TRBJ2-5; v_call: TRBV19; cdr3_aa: CASSLGTNRETQYF; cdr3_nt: TGTGCCAGTAGTCTCGGGACAAACCGAGAGACCCAGTACTTC
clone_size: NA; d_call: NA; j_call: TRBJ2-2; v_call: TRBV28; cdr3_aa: CASSPAPENTGELFF; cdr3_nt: TGTGCCAGCAGCCCTGCCCCAGAGAACACCGGGGAGCTGTTTTTT
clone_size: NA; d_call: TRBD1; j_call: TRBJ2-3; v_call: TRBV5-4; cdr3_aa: CATLSGQGPQDTQYF; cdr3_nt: TGTGCCACCCTATCCGGACAGGGGCCCCAAGATACGCAGTATTTT
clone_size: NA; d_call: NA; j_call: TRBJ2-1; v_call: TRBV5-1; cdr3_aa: CASSLGGRSSYNEQFF; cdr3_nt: TGCGCCAGCAGCTTAGGAGGGAGGAGCTCCTACAATGAGCAGTTCTTC
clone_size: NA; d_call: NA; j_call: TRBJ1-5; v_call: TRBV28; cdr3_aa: CASSLLSGFAGQPQHF; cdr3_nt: TGTGCCAGCAGTTTGTTGTCAGGGTTTGCCGGTCAGCCCCAGCATTTT
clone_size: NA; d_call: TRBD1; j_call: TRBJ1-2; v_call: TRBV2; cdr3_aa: CATREDRGDGYTF; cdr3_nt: TGTGCCACCCGAGAGGACAGGGGTGATGGCTACACCTTC
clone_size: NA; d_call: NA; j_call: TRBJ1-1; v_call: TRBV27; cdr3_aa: CASSLGQHTEAFF; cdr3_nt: TGTGCCAGCAGTTTGGGGCAGCACACTGAAGCTTTCTTT